The rows below give T cell receptor beta chains drawn from one sample of a study of Ad26.COV2.S vaccination and SARS-CoV-2 variants. The assay was immunoSEQ multiplex PCR, and TCRdb's table has in-frame clones only and misses some. The data show roughly 500,000 clones, with 89% seen just once and about 2.5% held by the top ten. This material consisted of peripheral blood, taken in a trial of Ad26.COV2.S vaccine versus placebo. These receptors all come from a person aged 18 to 65 who received the Ad26.COV2.S COVID-19 vaccine or a placebo. CDR3s include the opening cysteine and the closing phenylalanine or tryptophan. A D gene is named only where the DNA matches it firmly. Rows give clone size only sometimes, using once, few, many, or a class for an expanded clone.

CDR3: CASSLPGDRASIPPYGYTF
DNA: TGCGCCAGCAGCCTACCAGGGGACAGGGCAAGTATCCCGCCTTATGGCTACACCTTC
size: -
V: TRBV4-1
J: TRBJ1-2
D: TRBD1

CDR3: CASSLWAGSYGAQPQHF
DNA: TGTGCCAGCAGCTTGTGGGCAGGATCTTATGGGGCTCAGCCCCAGCATTTT
size: -
V: TRBV5-8
J: TRBJ1-5
D: -

CDR3: CASSLVGLQETQYF
DNA: TGTGCCAGCAGCTTAGTCGGACTGCAGGAGACCCAGTACTTC
size: -
V: TRBV7-9
J: TRBJ2-5
D: -

CDR3: CASKEDSYNSPLHF
DNA: TGTGCCAGCAAAGAGGACTCCTATAATTCACCCCTCCACTTT
size: -
V: TRBV2
J: TRBJ1-6
D: -

CDR3: CASGGGADGYTF
DNA: TGCGCCAGCGGAGGGGGCGCGGATGGCTACACCTTC
size: -
V: TRBV10-2
J: TRBJ1-2
D: TRBD1

CDR3: CASSYSRLAGGNEQFF
DNA: TGTGCCAGCAGTTACAGTAGACTAGCCGGAGGCAATGAGCAGTTCTTC
size: -
V: TRBV6-5
J: TRBJ2-1
D: TRBD2

CDR3: CASRGPGTIYF
DNA: TGTGCCAGCAGGGGCCCCGGGACCATATATTTT
size: few
V: TRBV12-3/TRBV12-4
J: TRBJ1-3
D: -

CDR3: CASSEANGQRSNQPQHF
DNA: TGTGCCAGCAGTGAAGCAAACGGACAGCGGAGCAATCAGCCCCAGCATTTT
size: -
V: TRBV2
J: TRBJ1-5
D: -

CDR3: CASSLGSGRAGTGELFF
DNA: TGTGCTAGCAGCTTAGGAAGCGGGAGGGCCGGTACCGGGGAGCTGTTTTTT
size: once
V: TRBV7-7
J: TRBJ2-2
D: TRBD2

CDR3: CASSPGVGNYGYTF
DNA: TGTGCCAGCTCACCAGGGGTCGGTAACTATGGCTACACCTTC
size: -
V: TRBV18
J: TRBJ1-2
D: -

CDR3: CASSWGQVDEQFF
DNA: TGTGCCAGCAGCTGGGGGCAGGTCGATGAGCAGTTCTTC
size: -
V: TRBV28
J: TRBJ2-1
D: -

CDR3: CASSPEVAYYGYTF
DNA: TGCGCCAGCAGCCCGGAAGTGGCCTACTATGGCTACACCTTC
size: -
V: TRBV5-1
J: TRBJ1-2
D: -

CDR3: CASSRRGLETQYF
DNA: TGTGCCAGCAGTCGGAGGGGGTTGGAGACCCAGTACTTC
size: -
V: TRBV6-5
J: TRBJ2-5
D: -

CDR3: CASSSPIYNSPLHF
DNA: TGTGCCAGCAGTTCTCCAATCTATAATTCACCCCTCCACTTT
size: -
V: TRBV27
J: TRBJ1-6
D: -

CDR3: CAIRTGTSRVQPQHF
DNA: TGTGCCATCAGGACCGGGACATCTAGGGTTCAGCCCCAGCATTTT
size: -
V: TRBV10-3
J: TRBJ1-5
D: -

CDR3: CASTGRWENEQFF
DNA: TGTGCCAGCACGGGGCGGTGGGAAAATGAGCAGTTCTTC
size: -
V: TRBV2
J: TRBJ2-1
D: -

CDR3: CASSYSRRGAQPQHF
DNA: TGTGCCAGCAGTTACTCGAGACGGGGTGCTCAGCCCCAGCATTTT
size: -
V: TRBV6-2/TRBV6-3
J: TRBJ1-5
D: -

CDR3: CASRRRWTGPDTQYF
DNA: TGTGCCAGCAGAAGACGGTGGACAGGGCCAGATACGCAGTATTTT
size: -
V: TRBV6-5
J: TRBJ2-3
D: TRBD1

CDR3: CARSLGCPLPALHSYNEQFF
DNA: TGTGCCAGAAGCTTGGGTTGCCCCCTACCAGCGCTCCACTCCTACAATGAGCAGTTCTTC
size: -
V: TRBV5-3
J: TRBJ2-1
D: -

CDR3: CSSAGTGVAFF
DNA: TGCAGCTCCGCCGGGACAGGGGTCGCTTTCTTT
size: -
V: TRBV29-1
J: TRBJ1-1
D: TRBD1

CDR3: CASSSHAMGETQYF
DNA: TGTGCCAGCAGCTCCCACGCTATGGGAGAGACCCAGTACTTC
size: -
V: TRBV9
J: TRBJ2-5
D: -

CDR3: CASSADFGGELFF
DNA: TGTGCCAGCAGCGCCGACTTCGGCGGGGAGCTGTTTTTT
size: -
V: TRBV5-8
J: TRBJ2-2
D: -

CDR3: CASSDRGLGEKLFF
DNA: TGTGCCAGCAGTGACAGGGGTCTCGGCGAAAAACTGTTTTTT
size: -
V: TRBV6-1
J: TRBJ1-4
D: -

CDR3: CASSLKFVLGTGDNYGYTF
DNA: TGTGCCAGCAGCTTAAAATTTGTGTTGGGGACAGGAGATAACTATGGCTACACCTTC
size: -
V: TRBV7-9
J: TRBJ1-2
D: TRBD1

CDR3: CASSLMGWGSSYNEQFF
DNA: TGTGCCAGCAGCTTAATGGGTTGGGGGAGCTCCTACAATGAGCAGTTCTTC
size: once
V: TRBV7-3
J: TRBJ2-1
D: -

CDR3: CASRKTGRLETQYF
DNA: TGCGCCAGCCGTAAGACAGGGAGGCTTGAGACCCAGTACTTC
size: -
V: TRBV5-1
J: TRBJ2-5
D: -